This TCR beta chain was found in a study of read filtering for tumor transcriptome and immune sequencing. Study background: The cohort had over 16 men and approximately 13 women aged roughly 40 to 90, mean roughly 66 years.

The table lists this clonotype with many counts. Bone marrow was sampled from every patient at the time of active disease. Molecular barcoded adaptors covering alpha/delta and beta/gamma chains were used on about 0.4 ug RNA. TCRdb passed the reads through MiXCR, listing each CDR3 protein once. The table includes 50,000 or so distinct CDR3 sequences, around 19% detected once. Specimen: a population of CD138-negative cells sorted from bone marrow. The clonotype was recovered from a donor over 35 with multiple myeloma.

The CDR3 DNA follows: TGTGCCAGCAGTTACGAATCGTACCATGCCTACGAGCAGTACTTC. This gives the protein CASSYESYHAYEQYF. The genes are TRBV6-2 or TRBV6-3 and TRBJ2-7; D call uncertain. Germline CDR1 is MNHEY and CDR2 is SVGEGT. The ends were cut back, 2 bases at V and 2 bases at J, with 13 bases in the middle. This CDR3 is built from 15 residues.